Listed here are 12 T cell receptor beta chains from one sample, sequenced in a study of blood T cell repertoires in COVID-19. The table came from immunoSEQ multiplex PCR; TCRdb's copy has only in-frame clones and leaves some out. The sample records 210,000 or so clones, 85% to 90% being singletons. Sequencing was carried out using peripheral blood. These receptors originate from a man between 18 and 35 years old with active or convalescent COVID-19.

The CDR3 region has the DNA TGTGCTAGTGGCCGACCTAGCGGAGGACTCACAGATACGCAGTATTTT. Its protein product is CASGRPSGGLTDTQYF. The chain combines TRBV12-5 with TRBJ2-3; 7 positions match TRBD2. Trimming took 6 bases from V and 2 from J; bases not matched to a gene: 11. CDR1 is LGHNT and CDR2 is FRNRAP in the germline V gene. CDR3 length equals 16 residues.

The chain carries TRBV10-1 and TRBJ2-5; maybe TRBD2 (6 bases). CDR3 length: 14 amino acids. V was pared by 0 bases and J by 1 base, with 6 bases between. The germline V gene encodes CDR1 WNHNN and CDR2 SYGVQD (reference sequence). In DNA form, the CDR3 reads TGCGCCAGCAGTGAGTCTAGCGGCCAAGAGACCCAGTACTTC. Residues: CASSESSGQETQYF.

This sequence joins TRBV6-5 and TRBJ1-1; unclear D gene. V lost 7 bases to trimming and J lost 0 bases, with 6 bases between them. The CDR3 is made up of 12 amino acids. Germline lookup yields CDR1 MNHEY and CDR2 SVGAGI. The CDR3 reads CASTGLNTEAFF. The CDR3 nucleotides are TGTGCCAGCACAGGTTTGAACACTGAAGCTTTCTTT.

This CDR3 reads CASSPSTGSNQPQHF. In DNA form, the CDR3 reads TGTGCCAGCAGCCCCTCGACAGGGAGCAATCAGCCCCAGCATTTT. The chain combines TRBV5-5 with TRBJ1-5; 7 positions agree with TRBD1. Germline CDR1 is SGHKS and CDR2 is YYEKEE (reference sequence). This CDR3 is built from 15 residues. The V and J ends lost 4 bases and 1 base, in that order; junction bases with no gene match: 5.

The chain carries TRBV28 and TRBJ1-4, with D maybe TRBD1 (5 bases). The CDR3 length is 14 residues. V was cut by 4 bases and J by 12 bases, with 18 bases left in between. Germline V gives CDR1 MDHEN, CDR2 SYDVKM. CDR3: CASSSPTVNEELFF. The CDR3 region has the DNA TGTGCCAGCAGTTCCCCGACAGTTAATGAGGAACTGTTTTTT.

The J gene is TRBJ2-7, the V gene TRBV7-5; TRBD1 is the table's D call and was not checked against the DNA. TRBV7-5 has pseudogene status. This CDR3 is 13 amino acids long. Here the CDR3 DNA reads TGTGTCAGAAGCCGACAGGGAAACTACGAGCAGTACTTC. Residues: CVRSRQGNYEQYF.

The chain combines TRBV2 with TRBJ1-2, with 8 bases fitting TRBD1. The V and J ends lost 9 bases and 2 bases, in that order; junction bases with no gene match: 5. The length of the CDR3 is 13 residues. From germline, CDR1 is SNHLY and CDR2 FYNNEI. This CDR3 reads CASKDRANYGYTF. The CDR3 region has the DNA TGTGCCAGTAAGGACAGGGCAAACTATGGCTACACCTTC.

The rearrangement links TRBV19 to TRBJ2-5, with TRBD2 matching 9 bases. The CDR3 runs to 17 residues. CDR1 and CDR2 (germline): LNHDA, SQIVND (reference sequence). The V segment lost 3 bases and the J segment 2 bases; nucleotides outside the gene matches: 10. The CDR3 spells CASSIRSSGGAQETQYF. For the CDR3, the DNA is TGTGCCAGTAGTATTCGTAGTAGCGGGGGAGCTCAAGAGACCCAGTACTTC. Looking up the rest from reference TRBV19 and TRBJ2-5 gives the full variable domain: DGGITQSPKYLFRKEGQNVTLSCEQNLNHDAMYWYRQDPGQGLRLIYYSQIVNDFQKGDIAEGYSVSREKKESFPLTVTSAQKNPTAFYLCASSIRSSGGAQETQYFGPGTRLLVL.

The V call is TRBV5-1, the J call TRBJ2-5, with 8 nucleotides matching TRBD2. The CDR3 covers 14 residues. V gave up 6 bases and J gave up 2 bases; unmatched junction bases: 6. CDR1 and CDR2 from the germline V gene are SGHRS and YFSETQ. CDR3 coding DNA: TGCGCCAGCACCGCGGGGGGTAATCAAGAGACCCAGTACTTC. This gives the protein CASTAGGNQETQYF. The full variable domain, completed using reference TRBV5-1 and TRBJ2-5, is KAGVTQTPRYLIKTRGQQVTLSCSPISGHRSVSWYQQTPGQGLQFLFEYFSETQRNKGNFPGRFSGRQFSNSRSEMNVSTLELGDSALYLCASTAGGNQETQYFGPGTRLLVL.

V usage is TRBV18 and J usage is TRBJ1-3; 10 bases are a match to TRBD1. V lost 2 bases, J lost 6 bases, and 7 bases stayed unmatched. The CDR3 length is 16 residues. The V gene's germline CDR1 is KGHSH and CDR2 LQKENI. CDR3 sequence: CASSPSGQGFTNTIYF. CDR3 DNA: TGTGCCAGCTCACCATCGGGACAGGGGTTTACAAACACCATATATTTT. Full variable domain (rest looked up from reference TRBV18 and TRBJ1-3): NAGVMQNPRHLVRRRGQEARLRCSPMKGHSHVYWYRQLPEEGLKFMVYLQKENIIDESGMPKERFSAEFPKEGPSILRIQQVVRGDSAAYFCASSPSGQGFTNTIYFGEGSWLTVV.

The chain couples TRBV6-5 to TRBJ1-2; D call uncertain. This CDR3 region has 15 residues. Trimming stripped 8 bases from V and 0 bases from J, with 16 bases between. Germline-derived CDR1 and CDR2 are MNHEY and SVGAGI. The CDR3 DNA reads as TGTGCCAGCCTGGGCCCGACCTCAGCTAACTATGGCTACACCTTC. Amino acids: CASLGPTSANYGYTF.

CDR3 sequence (DNA): TGCGCCAGCACAGGACAGTTGAACACTGAAGCTTTCTTT. It is translated as CASTGQLNTEAFF. This sequence joins TRBV5-1 and TRBJ1-1; a possible D gene is TRBD1 (6 bases). From germline, CDR1 is SGHRS and CDR2 YFSETQ. The CDR3 length is 13 residues. The ends were cut back, 6 bases at V and 0 bases at J, with 9 bases in the middle.